A selection of T cell receptor beta chains follows, all from one sample in a study of early T cells in non-severe SARS-CoV-2 infection. From the 5' RACE reads, TCRdb called clonotypes with MiXCR, one entry per CDR3 protein. The data contain fewer than 100,000 distinct CDR3 sequences, roughly 9.6% of them seen just once; the ten biggest clones take up 4.8%. Material for sequencing was whole blood. The origin of the receptors is an adult who was a healthcare worker with PCR-confirmed SARS-CoV-2 infection or an uninfected control (not recorded which). CDR3s include the opening cysteine and the closing phenylalanine or tryptophan. A D gene is named only where the DNA matches it firmly. Part of the rows lack a size; the others show once, few, many or a class for expanded clones.

d_gene	v_gene	len	j_gene	abundance	CDR3nt	CDR3aa
.	TRBV7-2	14	TRBJ1-2	medium-sized	TGTGCCAGCAGCTTAGACAGCTCCTACTATGGCTACACCTTC	CASSLDSSYYGYTF
TRBD2	TRBV10-3	17	TRBJ2-7	many	TGTGCCATCAGTGAGTCAGGGACTAGCGGGAGTCCCCACGAGCAGTACTTC	CAISESGTSGSPHEQYF
.	TRBV6-5	14	TRBJ2-7	many	TGTGCCAGCAGTTCAGGGAGCGGTCTCTACGAGCAGTACTTC	CASSSGSGLYEQYF
TRBD2	TRBV4-2	13	TRBJ2-1	.	TGTGCCAGCAGCCAAGAACTAGCGGGGGAGCAGTTCTTC	CASSQELAGEQFF
.	TRBV30	15	TRBJ1-1	many	TGTGCCTGGAGGGTAAAAGGGGCCCACAACACTGAAGCTTTCTTT	CAWRVKGAHNTEAFF
TRBD1	TRBV5-6	15	TRBJ1-1	many	TGTGCCAGCAACCAGGGGGTGGACGGTACCACTGAAGCTTTCTTT	CASNQGVDGTTEAFF
.	TRBV12-3/TRBV12-4	14	TRBJ1-4	once	TGTGCCAGCAGTTTAGGTTCAGCTACTGAAAAACTGTTTTTT	CASSLGSATEKLFF
TRBD1	TRBV12-3/TRBV12-4	15	TRBJ2-1	many	TGTGCCAGCAGGGCGGGGACAGGGGGGCTCAATGAGCAGTTCTTC	CASRAGTGGLNEQFF
.	TRBV3-1	11	TRBJ2-1	many	TGTGCCAGCAGCTCGCATACGGAGCAGTTCTTC	CASSSHTEQFF
TRBD1	TRBV11-2	15	TRBJ2-5	many	TGTGCCAGCAGCCCCTCGGGACAGGTCATAGAGACCCAGTACTTC	CASSPSGQVIETQYF
.	TRBV19	16	TRBJ2-2	many	TGTGCCAGTAGGCACGGGCGAGGGCCGAACACCGGGGAGCTGTTTTTT	CASRHGRGPNTGELFF
.	TRBV5-1	15	TRBJ2-3	many	TGCGCCAGCAGCTTCAGGGAGGTGGGCACAGATACGCAGTATTTT	CASSFREVGTDTQYF
.	TRBV20-1	14	TRBJ1-1	few	TGCAGTGCTGGGCGGACCGGGGCGAACACTGAAGCTTTCTTT	CSAGRTGANTEAFF
.	TRBV28	10	TRBJ2-5	.	TGTGCCAGCAGTAGGGGGACCCAGTACTTC	CASSRGTQYF
.	TRBV7-9	14	TRBJ2-5	many	TGTGCCAGCCTCTCAGACGGCCGGATAGAGACCCAGTACTTC	CASLSDGRIETQYF
TRBD1	TRBV7-9	16	TRBJ1-4	many	TGTGCCAGCAGCGCCGGGACAGGGTACCGGAATGAAAAACTGTTTTTT	CASSAGTGYRNEKLFF
.	TRBV4-1	16	TRBJ1-1	many	TGCGCCAGCAGCCAAGATGATCGGACAGAGGGCACTGAAGCTTTCTTT	CASSQDDRTEGTEAFF
.	TRBV7-2	14	TRBJ1-6	few	TGTGCCAGCAGCGGATCGCCAGGGAATTCACCCCTCCACTTT	CASSGSPGNSPLHF